This is a list of T cell receptor beta chains from one sample in a study of T cell responses to AZD1222 COVID-19 vaccine. Profiling relied on immunoSEQ multiplex PCR, and the TCRdb table lists in-frame clones only, not all of them. The data hold approximately 150,000 clones, with approximately 90% observed a single time. The source was peripheral blood, collected on day 0 of AZD1222 vaccination. The receptors originated from an adult in good health. CDR3s include the opening cysteine and the closing phenylalanine or tryptophan. A D gene is named only where the DNA matches it firmly. Only some rows state a clone size, as once, few, many or a class for expanded clones.

>.|TRBV6-1|17|TRBJ2-1|TRBD2
TGTGCCAGCAGTGAACTGGTGGGACTAGCGGAACAAAGGGGGCAGTTCTTC
CASSELVGLAEQRGQFF
>.|TRBV27|15|TRBJ2-3|TRBD2
TGTGCCAGCAGTTCCGGGACTAGCGGGAGGGATACGCAGTATTTT
CASSSGTSGRDTQYF
>.|TRBV6-4|16|TRBJ2-7|.
TGTGCCAGCAGTGCCTCCTGCGGGGTAATCCCCTACGAGCAGTACTTC
CASSASCGVIPYEQYF
>few|TRBV12-5|13|TRBJ1-3|.
TGTGCTAGTGGTTTCTTCTCTGGAAACACCATATATTTT
CASGFFSGNTIYF
>.|TRBV27|15|TRBJ1-2|.
TGTGCCAGCAGTTTATTGGGCGAGCCAAACTATGGCTACACCTTC
CASSLLGEPNYGYTF
>once|TRBV5-4|17|TRBJ2-6|.
TGTGCCAGCAGCTTGGAGTTTGGCCTTTCTGGGGCCAACGTCCTGACTTTC
CASSLEFGLSGANVLTF
>.|TRBV6-5|15|TRBJ1-5|.
TGTGCCAGCAGGCTAAGGGCGACTGATAATCAGCCCCAGCATTTT
CASRLRATDNQPQHF
>.|TRBV10-3|17|TRBJ1-4|TRBD1
TGTGCCATCAGTGAAACAGGGGGGAAGGAAACTAATGAAAAACTGTTTTTT
CAISETGGKETNEKLFF
>.|TRBV5-8|14|TRBJ1-3|.
TGTGCCAGCCAGGAGGGGAGCTCTGGAAACACCATATATTTT
CASQEGSSGNTIYF
>.|TRBV19|14|TRBJ1-1|TRBD1
TGTGCCAGTAGGGGGGACAGGAGATACACTGAAGCTTTCTTT
CASRGDRRYTEAFF
>few|TRBV29-1|14|TRBJ1-1|.
TGCAGCGTTTCAAAGGGAGGAATGAACACTGAAGCTTTCTTT
CSVSKGGMNTEAFF
>once|TRBV18|15|TRBJ1-3|.
TGTGCCAGCTCACCAGGGTACAGGGCTGGAAACACCATATATTTT
CASSPGYRAGNTIYF
>few|TRBV5-6|13|TRBJ2-5|.
TGTGCCAGCACCCGGGAAGATGGAGAGACCCAGTACTTC
CASTREDGETQYF
>.|TRBV6-5|12|TRBJ2-7|.
TGTGCCAGCCTGGGGGCATCCTACGAGCAGTACTTC
CASLGASYEQYF
>.|TRBV5-1|13|TRBJ2-7|TRBD2
TGCGCCAGCACCGGGACTAGTACCTACGAGCAGTACTTC
CASTGTSTYEQYF
>.|TRBV25-1|15|TRBJ1-2|.
TGTGCCAGCAGGCAGGCCGGGAGCCTTAACTATGGCTACACCTTC
CASRQAGSLNYGYTF
>few|TRBV14|13|TRBJ1-2|.
TGTGCCAGCAGCCAAGTTTGGGGTCTTGGCTACACCTTC
CASSQVWGLGYTF
>once|TRBV24-1|11|TRBJ2-7|.
TGTGCCACCAGTGAGGGGTTCGAGCAGTACTTC
CATSEGFEQYF
>once|TRBV6-5|15|TRBJ1-2|TRBD1
TGTGCCAGCAGTTTGGGGACAGGGAGCAACTATGGCTACACCTTC
CASSLGTGSNYGYTF
>once|TRBV14|17|TRBJ1-3|.
TGTGCCAGCAGCCAAGAAGGGCCCAATCTCTCTGGAAACACCATATATTTT
CASSQEGPNLSGNTIYF
>.|TRBV15|17|TRBJ1-4|TRBD1
TGTGCCACCAGCAGAGAACTTGGGACAGGGACTGGGGAAAAACTGTTTTTT
CATSRELGTGTGEKLFF
>once|TRBV27|16|TRBJ1-1|.
TGTGCCAGCAGTCTCGCCTCAAGGTTCGCTAACACTGAAGCTTTCTTT
CASSLASRFANTEAFF
>once|TRBV19|15|TRBJ1-1|TRBD1
TGTGCCAGTAGTACCACAGGGGGCGAGGGCACTGAAGCTTTCTTT
CASSTTGGEGTEAFF
>.|TRBV6-5|12|TRBJ2-1|.
TGTGCCAGCAGTTACGGGGACAATGAGCAGTTCTTC
CASSYGDNEQFF
>.|TRBV2|11|TRBJ1-2|.
TGTGCCAGCAGGTTAGGGGATGGCTACACCTTC
CASRLGDGYTF
>once|TRBV5-1|15|TRBJ2-1|.
TGCGCCAGCAGCTTGTTAGGGGGCGGGGACAATGAGCAGTTCTTC
CASSLLGGGDNEQFF
>.|TRBV5-1|18|TRBJ1-3|.
TGCGCCAGCAGCCCTTCAGGGGCAGTTCGAAGCTCTGGAAACACCATATATTTT
CASSPSGAVRSSGNTIYF
>.|TRBV6-1|16|TRBJ2-1|TRBD2
TGTGCCAGCAGTGTACGGACTAGCGGAGCCTACAATGAGCAGTTCTTC
CASSVRTSGAYNEQFF
>.|TRBV7-9|13|TRBJ1-1|.
TGTGCCAGCAGCTTAGTCGGGAACACTGAAGCTTTCTTT
CASSLVGNTEAFF